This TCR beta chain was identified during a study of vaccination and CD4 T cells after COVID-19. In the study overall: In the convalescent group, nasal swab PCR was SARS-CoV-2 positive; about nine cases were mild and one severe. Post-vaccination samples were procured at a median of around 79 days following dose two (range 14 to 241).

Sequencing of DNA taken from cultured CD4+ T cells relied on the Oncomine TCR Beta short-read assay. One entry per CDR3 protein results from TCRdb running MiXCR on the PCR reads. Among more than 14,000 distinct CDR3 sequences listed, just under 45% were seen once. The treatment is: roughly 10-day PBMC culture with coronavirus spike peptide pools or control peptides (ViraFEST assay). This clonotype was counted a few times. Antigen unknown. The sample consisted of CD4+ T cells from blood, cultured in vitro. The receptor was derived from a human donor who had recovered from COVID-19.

This chain's CDR3 is CASSDLWGQDSPLHF. The CDR3 DNA is TGTGCCAGCAGTGACTTGTGGGGGCAGGATTCACCCCTCCACTTT. The V call is TRBV2, the J call TRBJ1-6; possibly TRBD1 for D (6 bases). The V end lost 3 bases, the J end lost 8 bases, and 14 bases lay between the germline ends. The CDR3 contains 15 residues. Germline V CDR1 and CDR2: SNHLY, FYNNEI.